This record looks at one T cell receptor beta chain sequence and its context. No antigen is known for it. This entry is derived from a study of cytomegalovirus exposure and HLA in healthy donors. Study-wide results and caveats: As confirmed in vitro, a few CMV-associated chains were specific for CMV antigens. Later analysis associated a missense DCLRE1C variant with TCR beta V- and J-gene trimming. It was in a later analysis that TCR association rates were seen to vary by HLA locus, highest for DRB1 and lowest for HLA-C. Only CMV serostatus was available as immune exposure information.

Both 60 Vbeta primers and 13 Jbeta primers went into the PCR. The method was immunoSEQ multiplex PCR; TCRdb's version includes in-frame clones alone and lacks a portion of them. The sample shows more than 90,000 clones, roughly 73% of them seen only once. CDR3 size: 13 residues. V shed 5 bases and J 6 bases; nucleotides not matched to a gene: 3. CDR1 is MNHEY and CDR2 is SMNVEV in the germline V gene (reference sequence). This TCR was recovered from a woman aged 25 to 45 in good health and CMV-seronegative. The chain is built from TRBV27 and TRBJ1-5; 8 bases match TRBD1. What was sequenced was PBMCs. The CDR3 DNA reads TGTGCCAGCAGTCGACAGGGGACTCAGCCCCAGCATTTT. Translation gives CASSRQGTQPQHF.